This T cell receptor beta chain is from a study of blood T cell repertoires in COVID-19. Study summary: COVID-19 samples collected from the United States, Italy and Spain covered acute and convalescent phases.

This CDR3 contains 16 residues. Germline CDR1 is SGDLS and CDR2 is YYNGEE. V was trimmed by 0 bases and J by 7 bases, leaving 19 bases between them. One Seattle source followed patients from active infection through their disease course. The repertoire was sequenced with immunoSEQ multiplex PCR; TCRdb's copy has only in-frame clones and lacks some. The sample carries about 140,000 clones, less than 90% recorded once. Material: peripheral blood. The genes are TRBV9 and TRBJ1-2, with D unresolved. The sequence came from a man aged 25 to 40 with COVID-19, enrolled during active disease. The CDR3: CASSVDILEEFVGYTF. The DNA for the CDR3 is TGTGCCAGCAGCGTAGACATCCTGGAGGAGTTCGTTGGCTACACCTTC.